These 5 T cell receptor beta chains were sequenced from one sample in a study of T cells in Graves' hyperthyroidism and ophthalmopathy. TCR beta CDR3 sequences were amplified from RNA transcripts. The HTBI primer set served for first-round RT-PCR of the TCR CDR3. MiXCR, applied by TCRdb to the multiplex PCR reads, yields one record per CDR3 protein. The table includes approximately 330,000 distinct CDR3 sequences, roughly a fifth detected once. The sequenced sample consisted of blood. The receptor set was obtained from a woman between 50 and 59 years old with Graves' hyperthyroidism.

This clonotype was counted a few times. This chain links TRBV7-9 with TRBJ1-1, with TRBD1 identical over 10 bases. The V gene end was trimmed by 5 bases and the J gene end by 1 base; junction bases not matched to a gene: 10. Germline lookup yields CDR1 SEHNR and CDR2 FQNEAQ (reference sequence). The CDR3 extends over 17 amino acids. The CDR3 coding sequence is TGTGCCAGCAGCCCGAAATCGGGACAGGGGCCGAACACTGAAGCTTTCTTT. It yields the protein CASSPKSGQGPNTEAFF.

This clonotype was detected ten times or more. The V and J genes are TRBV28 and TRBJ2-6; D is unresolved. CDR3 length: 16 amino acids. The germline CDR1 and CDR2 sequences are MDHEN and SYDVKM. The ends were cut back, 2 bases at V and 0 bases at J, with 8 bases in the middle. The CDR3 DNA reads as TGTGCCAGCAGTTTACGGAGATCCTCTGGGGCCAACGTCCTGACTTTC. This sequence encodes CASSLRRSSGANVLTF.

This clonotype occurred a few times. This sequence joins TRBV19 and TRBJ1-5; TRBD1 is a possible D gene (5 bases). The CDR3 loop spans 15 amino acids. V was shortened by 2 bases and J by 4 bases, with 12 bases between the two germline ends. The germline CDR1 and CDR2 sequences are LNHDA and SQIVND (reference sequence). DNA for the CDR3: TGTGCCAGTAGTATATCGGTGGGGGGGAATCAGCCCCAGCATTTT. This gives the protein CASSISVGGNQPQHF.

This clonotype was seen a few times. This sequence joins TRBV6-1 and TRBJ1-2; TRBD1 might be the D (6 bases). Trimming cost V 5 bases and J 5 bases, with 18 bases left between them. The CDR3 contains 15 residues. The germline V gene has CDR1 MNHNS and CDR2 SASEGT. The chain's CDR3 is CASSWGWTASYGYTF. The CDR3 DNA follows: TGTGCCAGCAGTTGGGGATGGACAGCCTCTTATGGCTACACCTTC.

The table lists this clonotype with many counts. V and J are TRBV20-1 and TRBJ2-3; 7 nucleotides match TRBD2. The CDR3 is 15 residues long. V was clipped by 5 bases and J by 2 bases; unmatched bases: 10. CDR1 and CDR2 from the germline V gene are DFQATT and SNEGSKA (reference sequence). For the CDR3, the DNA is TGCAGTGCTCGCTCGGGCGGGAGTCCCACAGATACGCAGTATTTT. Amino acids: CSARSGGSPTDTQYF.